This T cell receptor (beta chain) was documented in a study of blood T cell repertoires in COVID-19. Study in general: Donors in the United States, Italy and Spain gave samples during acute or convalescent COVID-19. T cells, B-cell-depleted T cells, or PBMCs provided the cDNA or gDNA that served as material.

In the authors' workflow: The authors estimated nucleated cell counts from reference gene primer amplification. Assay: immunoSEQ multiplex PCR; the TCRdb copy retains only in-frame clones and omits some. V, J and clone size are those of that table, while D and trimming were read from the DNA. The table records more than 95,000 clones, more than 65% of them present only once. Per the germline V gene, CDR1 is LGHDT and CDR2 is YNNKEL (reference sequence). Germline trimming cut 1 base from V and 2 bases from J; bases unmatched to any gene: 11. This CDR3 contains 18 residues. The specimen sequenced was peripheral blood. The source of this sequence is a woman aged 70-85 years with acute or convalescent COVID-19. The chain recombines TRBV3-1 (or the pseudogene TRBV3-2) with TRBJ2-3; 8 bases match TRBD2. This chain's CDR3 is CASSQGRVTSGYTDTQYF. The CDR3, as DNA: TGTGCCAGCAGCCAAGGGCGGGTAACTAGCGGCTACACAGATACGCAGTATTTT.